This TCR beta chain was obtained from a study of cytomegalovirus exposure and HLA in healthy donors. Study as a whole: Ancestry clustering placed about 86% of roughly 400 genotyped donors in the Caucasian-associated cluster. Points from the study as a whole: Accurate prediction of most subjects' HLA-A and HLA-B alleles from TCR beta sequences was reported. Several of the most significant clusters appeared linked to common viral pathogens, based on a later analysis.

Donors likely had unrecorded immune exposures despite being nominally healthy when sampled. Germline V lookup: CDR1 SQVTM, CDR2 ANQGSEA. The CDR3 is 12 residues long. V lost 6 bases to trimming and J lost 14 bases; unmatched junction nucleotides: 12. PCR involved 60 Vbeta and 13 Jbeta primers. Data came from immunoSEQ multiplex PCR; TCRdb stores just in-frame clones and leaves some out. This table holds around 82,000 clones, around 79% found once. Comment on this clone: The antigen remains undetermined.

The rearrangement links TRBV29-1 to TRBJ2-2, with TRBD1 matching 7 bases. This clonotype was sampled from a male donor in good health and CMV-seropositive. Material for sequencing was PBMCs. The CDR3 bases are TGCAGCGTCGGCGGCGACAGGGTGGAACTGTTTTTT. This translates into CSVGGDRVELFF.